These 23 T cell receptor beta chains were sequenced from one sample in a study of T cells in Graves' hyperthyroidism and ophthalmopathy. Amplification yielded TCR beta CDR3 regions, with RNA transcripts as the source. The HTBI set primed first-round TCR CDR3 RT-PCR. TCRdb fed the multiplex PCR reads into MiXCR, producing one record per CDR3 protein. The data hold roughly 400,000 distinct CDR3 sequences, with around an eighth observed a single time. Sequencing was carried out using blood. The origin of the receptors is a man aged 45-60 years with Graves' ophthalmopathy.

This clonotype was detected many times. The J gene is TRBJ1-1, the V gene TRBV3-1; TRBD1 is a possible D gene (5 bases). Trimming left V 1 base short and J 8 bases short, with 8 bases between. CDR1 is LGHDT, CDR2 YNNKEL, per germline (reference sequence). The CDR3 extends over 12 amino acids. CDR3 region: CASSQGRQEAFF. The CDR3 DNA follows: TGTGCCAGCAGCCAAGGGAGACAGGAAGCTTTCTTT.

V gene TRBV30 combines with J gene TRBJ2-7; 8 bases are a match to TRBD1. V shed 0 bases and J 6 bases; nucleotides not matched to a gene: 4. The CDR3 contains 13 residues. Germline-derived CDR1 and CDR2 are GTSNPN and SVGIG (reference sequence). DNA for the CDR3: TGTGCCTGGAGTGTACAACAGGGGGTCGAGCAGTACTTC. As protein: CAWSVQQGVEQYF.

This clonotype was counted ten times or more. The chain is built from TRBV20-1 and TRBJ2-7, with D possibly being TRBD1 (6 bases). The germline gives CDR1 DFQATT, CDR2 SNEGSKA (reference sequence). V lost 0 bases and J lost 3, with 12 bases in between. The CDR3 covers 14 residues. CDR3 sequence reads: CSARDPGVGYEQYF. The CDR3 bases are TGCAGTGCTAGAGATCCAGGGGTCGGCTACGAGCAGTACTTC.

The rearrangement uses TRBV5-1 and TRBJ2-2, with D perhaps matching TRBD2 (6 bases). V was shortened by 2 bases and J by 7 bases, with 9 bases between the two germline ends. This CDR3 has 13 residues. Looked up from germline, CDR1 is SGHRS and CDR2 is YFSETQ. The CDR3 reads CASSLTSIGELFF. The CDR3 nucleotides are TGCGCCAGCAGCTTAACTAGCATCGGGGAGCTGTTTTTT.

In its sample, this clonotype was seen many times. The CDR3 nucleotides read TGTGCCAGCAGTTACGGTGGGGCAGGGGGCGACGAGCAGTACTTC. It yields the protein CASSYGGAGGDEQYF. The chain carries TRBV6-5 and TRBJ2-7; TRBD1 agrees at 8 bases. Trimming removed 2 bases from V and 5 bases from J; junction bases left unmatched: 8. CDR3 length: 15 amino acids. The germline gives CDR1 MNHEY, CDR2 SVGAGI.

This clonotype was counted many times. This chain links TRBV7-8 with TRBJ2-3, with TRBD1 as a possible D gene (5 bases). Per germline, CDR1 SGHVS and CDR2 FQNEAQ. V lost 5 bases to trimming and J lost 7 bases, with 13 bases between them. This CDR3 is 13 amino acids long. This CDR3 is CASSREPGNTQYF. The CDR3 nucleotides are TGTGCCAGCAGCCGCGAGCCAGGGAATACGCAGTATTTT.

The genes are TRBV6-2 or TRBV6-3 and TRBJ2-1, with D possibly TRBD2 on 6 matching bases. V lost 4 bases and J 3 bases, leaving 10 bases between the germline ends. Per germline, CDR1 MNHEY and CDR2 SVGEGT. CDR3 length: 14 residues. The CDR3 here is CASSWDSDYNEQFF. The CDR3 DNA reads as TGTGCCAGCAGTTGGGACTCAGACTACAATGAGCAGTTCTTC.

This clonotype was detected many times. This sequence joins TRBV10-3 and TRBJ1-1, with 7 bases identical to TRBD1. Per the germline V gene, CDR1 is ENHRY and CDR2 is SYGVKD. The V and J ends lost 6 bases and 2 bases, in that order; junction bases with no gene match: 9. CDR3 length equals 15 residues. The CDR3 loop is CAISANRQGNTEAFF. As DNA, the CDR3 is TGTGCCATCAGCGCGAATCGACAGGGAAACACTGAAGCTTTCTTT.

This clonotype was seen repeatedly, ten times or more. The rearrangement joins TRBV13 to TRBJ2-1; D gene uncertain. The CDR3 loop spans 12 amino acids. The V gene's germline CDR1 is PRHDT and CDR2 FYEKMQ (reference sequence). The V and J ends lost 6 bases and 5 bases respectively, with 8 bases between them. The CDR3 DNA is TGTGCCAGCAGAATTGGGAACAATGAGCAGTTCTTC. Translating gives CASRIGNNEQFF.

This clonotype occurred many times. J is TRBJ2-3 and V is TRBV5-1, with D perhaps matching TRBD1 (5 bases). The CDR3 is 15 amino acids. V lost 2 bases, J lost 0 bases, and 10 bases lay in between. The germline gives CDR1 SGHRS, CDR2 YFSETQ. DNA of the CDR3: TGCGCCAGCAGCTTCGGACAATCTAGCACAGATACGCAGTATTTT. Protein sequence: CASSFGQSSTDTQYF.

The V call is TRBV24-1, the J call TRBJ2-3; 13 nucleotides agree with TRBD2. Germline V gene lookup returns CDR1 KGHDR and CDR2 SFDVKD. V lost 4 bases to trimming and J lost 5 bases; unmatched junction nucleotides: 8. CDR3 length: 17 amino acids. The CDR3 DNA reads TGTGCCACCAGTGAAACCGGGACTAGCGGGATGGGAGATACGCAGTATTTT. This gives the protein CATSETGTSGMGDTQYF.

This clonotype was recorded many times. This chain links TRBV30 with TRBJ1-6; D gene ambiguous. The CDR3 has 13 amino acids. Trimming pared 0 bases from V and 10 bases from J, leaving 10 bases between. Germline V CDR1 and CDR2: GTSNPN, SVGIG (reference sequence). Here the CDR3 reads CAWSVRLDSPLHF. DNA of the CDR3: TGTGCCTGGAGTGTTCGTTTGGACTCACCCCTCCACTTT. Full variable domain (remainder filled in from reference TRBV30 and TRBJ1-6): SQTIHQWPATLVQPVGSPLSLECTVEGTSNPNLYWYRQAAGRGLQLLFYSVGIGQISSEVPQNLSASRPQDRQFILSSKKLLLSDSGFYLCAWSVRLDSPLHFGNGTRLTVT.

At least ten counts were recorded for this clonotype. V is TRBV28 and J is TRBJ2-7, with 8 bases fitting TRBD1. Germline values: CDR1 MDHEN, CDR2 SYDVKM. The CDR3 covers 13 residues. Trimming removed 7 bases from V and 3 bases from J; junction bases left unmatched: 5. CDR3 residues: CASTRTGFYEQYF. The CDR3 DNA reads TGTGCCAGCACTCGGACAGGGTTCTACGAGCAGTACTTC.

In this sample, this clonotype turned up many times. The CDR3 reads CASSLTVYGYTF. In DNA, the CDR3 is TGTGCCAGCAGCTTAACTGTCTATGGCTACACCTTC. The rearrangement links TRBV7-3 to TRBJ1-2; D remains ambiguous. Per germline, CDR1 SGHTA and CDR2 FQGTGA. The CDR3 covers 12 residues. V was cut by 0 bases and J by 4 bases, with 3 bases left in between.

This clonotype was seen ten or more times. This chain links TRBV27 with TRBJ1-2; the D gene is possibly TRBD1 (6 bases). The CDR3 extends over 15 amino acids. Between the trimmed V and J ends, which lost 5 bases and 3 bases, there was a span of 16 bases. Germline V gives CDR1 MNHEY, CDR2 SMNVEV (reference sequence). The CDR3 DNA reads TGTGCCAGCAGTGCACAGGGCCTTTATTACTATGGCTACACCTTC. It yields the protein CASSAQGLYYYGYTF.

This clonotype turned up a few times. The chain carries TRBV5-4 and TRBJ2-7; possible D gene TRBD2, 6 bases. Germline V gives CDR1 SGHNT, CDR2 YYREEE (reference sequence). This CDR3 is 15 amino acids long. The V end lost 9 bases, the J end lost 5 bases, and 24 bases lay between the germline ends. CDR3 DNA: TGTGCCACTTATAGGTCCATCGGAGGAGGGAACGAGCAGTACTTC. This encodes CATYRSIGGGNEQYF.

At least ten counts were recorded for this clonotype. This sequence joins TRBV6-1 and TRBJ2-5; possible D gene TRBD1, 6 bases. Germline V gene lookup returns CDR1 MNHNS and CDR2 SASEGT. V lost 11 bases and J lost 2, with 15 bases in between. This CDR3 has 13 amino acids. DNA for the CDR3: TGTGCCTGGGGGCCGGGCCCACAAGAGACCCAGTACTTC. It encodes CAWGPGPQETQYF.

This clonotype was picked up many times. The V call is TRBV7-2, the J call TRBJ2-2; D might be TRBD2 (5 bases). CDR3 size: 15 residues. The V end lost 1 base, the J end lost 3 bases, and 9 bases lay between the germline ends. The germline V gene has CDR1 SGHTA and CDR2 FQGNSA. For the CDR3, the DNA is TGTGCCAGCAGCTTAGGGCTAGCACACACCGGGGAGCTGTTTTTT. As protein: CASSLGLAHTGELFF.

The table lists this clonotype with many counts. The genes are TRBV3-1 and TRBJ2-5; TRBD2 agrees at 10 bases. Germline V gene lookup returns CDR1 LGHDT and CDR2 YNNKEL (reference sequence). Trimming cost V 4 bases and J 5 bases; bases outside gene matches: 10. There are 16 residues in the CDR3. CDR3 bases: TGTGCCAGCAGCCCTTTCCTAGCGGGAGTTTTTGAGACCCAGTACTTC. As protein: CASSPFLAGVFETQYF.

For the CDR3, the DNA is TGTGCCAGCAGCCAACTCAGGGTCGTCACCGGGGAGCTGTTTTTT. Translation: CASSQLRVVTGELFF. The chain employs TRBV14 and TRBJ2-2; weak D call: TRBD1 (5 bases). The CDR3 is made up of 15 amino acids. V shed 2 bases and J shed 4 bases, with 11 bases lying between them. Germline V CDR1 and CDR2: SGHDN, FVKESK.

This clonotype was picked up many times. The rearrangement uses TRBV6-1 and TRBJ1-3, with D unresolved. Germline CDR1 is MNHNS and CDR2 is SASEGT. The V and J ends lost 5 bases and 0 bases respectively, with 8 bases between them. CDR3 length: 14 amino acids. The DNA of the CDR3 is TGTGCCAGCAGTCCCAGGAGCTCTGGAAACACCATATATTTT. Translation gives CASSPRSSGNTIYF.

This clonotype was seen repeatedly, ten times or more. The rearrangement joins TRBV2 to TRBJ1-1; D is unresolved. CDR1 is SNHLY and CDR2 is FYNNEI in the germline V gene. The CDR3 runs 13 residues. Trimming took 2 bases from V and 4 from J, leaving 8 bases between them. The CDR3 spells CASSENLGTEAFF. In nucleotides, the CDR3 is TGTGCCAGCAGTGAAAATTTAGGCACTGAAGCTTTCTTT. Supplemented by reference TRBV2 and TRBJ1-1, the full variable domain reads EPEVTQTPSHQVTQMGQEVILRCVPISNHLYFYWYRQILGQKVEFLVSFYNNEISEKSEIFDDQFSVERPDGSNFTLKIRSTKLEDSAMYFCASSENLGTEAFFGQGTRLTVV.

The table lists this clonotype with many counts. The rearrangement links TRBV20-1 to TRBJ2-1, with TRBD2 as a possible D gene (6 bases). This CDR3 spans 16 amino acids. The germline V gene encodes CDR1 DFQATT and CDR2 SNEGSKA (reference sequence). Trimming removed 1 base from V and 3 bases from J, with 16 bases in between. This CDR3 reads CSARGGVAEYYNEQFF. The CDR3 DNA is TGCAGTGCTAGAGGAGGTGTAGCGGAATACTACAATGAGCAGTTCTTC.